This record covers a single TCR beta chain. No antigen is known for it. No base-level quality is on record; no much larger clone is a single base apart. This sample is part of a study of control samples from healthy donors and cancer patients (dated by TCRdb to 2020 to 2021). Its CDR3 holds 19 amino acids, cysteine through phenylalanine. Only the CDR3 portion is preserved as DNA: 57 bases, with reading frame beginning at the first base. The junction shows trimming of 5 bases on V and 3 bases on J, plus 25 bases between the germline ends. From a lookup of the germline V gene (reference sequence), CDR1 and CDR2 are MNHEY and SMNVEV. The library was produced with the immunoSEQ multiplex PCR assay. What TCRdb holds here is the immuneACCESS table cut down to in-frame rearrangements. Part of the clones is not present; checked against another copy, under half of the missing clones reflect an unresolved V gene, and the others are unexplained. This sample lists approximately 110,000 clones; approximately 89% were detected once. Less than 9.5% of the sample lies in the top ten.

Recombination connected TRBV27 to TRBJ2-2; the D gene remains uncertain. Sequencing was performed on blood. The TCR comes from a woman aged 18-29 years in good health. The sequenced DNA is TGTGCCAGCAGTCCACATACCCCTGGTGTTTTCCGAGACACCGGGGAGCTGTTTTTT. The resulting protein is CASSPHTPGVFRDTGELFF.